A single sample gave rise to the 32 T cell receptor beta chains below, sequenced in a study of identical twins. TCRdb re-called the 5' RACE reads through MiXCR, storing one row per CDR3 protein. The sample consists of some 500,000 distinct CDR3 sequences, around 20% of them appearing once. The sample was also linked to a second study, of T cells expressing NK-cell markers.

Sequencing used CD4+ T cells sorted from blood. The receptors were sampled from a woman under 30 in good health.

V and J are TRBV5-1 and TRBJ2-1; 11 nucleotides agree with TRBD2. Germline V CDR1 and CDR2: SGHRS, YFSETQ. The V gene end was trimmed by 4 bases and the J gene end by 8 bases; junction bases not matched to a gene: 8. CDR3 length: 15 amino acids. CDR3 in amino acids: CASSGSTSGIYEQFF. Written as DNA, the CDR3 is TGCGCCAGCAGCGGGTCGACTAGCGGGATATATGAGCAGTTCTTC.

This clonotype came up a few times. The CDR3 DNA follows: TGTGCCAGCAGCTTCCATGGGGGGGCAGGGGATGAGCAGTTCTTC. Translated: CASSFHGGAGDEQFF. The genes are TRBV11-2 and TRBJ2-1; D perhaps matches TRBD2 (7 bases). The germline CDR1 and CDR2 sequences are SGHAT and FQNNGV. Between the trimmed V and J ends, which lost 3 bases and 8 bases, there was a span of 17 bases. The CDR3 consists of 15 residues.

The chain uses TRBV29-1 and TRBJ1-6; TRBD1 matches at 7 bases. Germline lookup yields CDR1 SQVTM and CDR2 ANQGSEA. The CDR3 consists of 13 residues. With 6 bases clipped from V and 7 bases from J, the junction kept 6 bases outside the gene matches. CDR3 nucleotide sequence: TGCAGCGTCCGAGGACAGGAGAATTCACCCCTCCACTTT. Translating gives CSVRGQENSPLHF.

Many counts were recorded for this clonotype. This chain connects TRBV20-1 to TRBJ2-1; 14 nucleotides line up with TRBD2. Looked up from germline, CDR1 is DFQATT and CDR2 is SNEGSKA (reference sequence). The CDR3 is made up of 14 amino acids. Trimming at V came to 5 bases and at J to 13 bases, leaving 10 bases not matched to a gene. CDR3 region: CSAAGTSGGGIQFF. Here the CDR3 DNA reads TGCAGTGCTGCGGGGACTAGCGGGGGAGGCATACAGTTCTTC.

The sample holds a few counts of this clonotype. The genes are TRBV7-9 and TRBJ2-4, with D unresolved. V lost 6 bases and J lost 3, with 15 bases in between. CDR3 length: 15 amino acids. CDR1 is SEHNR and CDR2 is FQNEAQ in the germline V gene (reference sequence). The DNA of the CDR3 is TGTGCCAGCAGTTTTACCGATAGGCACAAAAACATTCAGTACTTC. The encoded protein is CASSFTDRHKNIQYF. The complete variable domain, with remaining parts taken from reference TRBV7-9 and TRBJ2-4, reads DTGVSQNPRHKITKRGQNVTFRCDPISEHNRLYWYRQTLGQGPEFLTYFQNEAQLEKSRLLSDRFSAERPKGSFSTLEIQRTEQGDSAMYLCASSFTDRHKNIQYFGAGTRLSVL.

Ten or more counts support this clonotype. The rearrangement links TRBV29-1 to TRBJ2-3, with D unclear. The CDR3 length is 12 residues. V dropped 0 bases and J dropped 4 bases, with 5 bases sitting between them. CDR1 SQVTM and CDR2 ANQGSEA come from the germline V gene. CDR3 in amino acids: CSVEEGSDTQYF. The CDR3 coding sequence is TGCAGCGTTGAAGAAGGATCAGATACGCAGTATTTT.

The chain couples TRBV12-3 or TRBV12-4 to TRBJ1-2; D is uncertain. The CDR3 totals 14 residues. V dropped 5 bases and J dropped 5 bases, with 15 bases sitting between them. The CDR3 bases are TGTGCCAGCAGTGTCCGCCGTCTCTCTTATGGCTACACCTTC. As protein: CASSVRRLSYGYTF.

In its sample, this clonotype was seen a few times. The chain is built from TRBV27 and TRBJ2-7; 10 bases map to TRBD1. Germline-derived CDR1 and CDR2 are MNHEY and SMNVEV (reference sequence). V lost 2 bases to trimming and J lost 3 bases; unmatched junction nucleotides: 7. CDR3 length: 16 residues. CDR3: CASSLEPDRGNYEQYF. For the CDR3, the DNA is TGTGCCAGCAGTTTAGAGCCGGACAGGGGGAACTACGAGCAGTACTTC.

In DNA form, the CDR3 reads TGTGCCACTAATAACAGGGTAGGAGATCAGCCCCAGCATTTT. Translating gives CATNNRVGDQPQHF. This sequence joins TRBV15 and TRBJ1-5; possibly TRBD1 for D (6 bases). V shed 9 bases and J shed 5 bases, with 17 bases lying between them. This CDR3 is 14 amino acids long. CDR1 and CDR2 (germline): LNHNV, YYDKDF (reference sequence).

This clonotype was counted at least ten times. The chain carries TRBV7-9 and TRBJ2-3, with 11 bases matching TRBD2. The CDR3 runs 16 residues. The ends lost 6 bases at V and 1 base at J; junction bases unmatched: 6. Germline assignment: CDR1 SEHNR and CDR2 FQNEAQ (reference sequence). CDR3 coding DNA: TGTGCCAGCAGACTCTTTAGCGGGAGGGGCACAGATACGCAGTATTTT. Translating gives CASRLFSGRGTDTQYF.

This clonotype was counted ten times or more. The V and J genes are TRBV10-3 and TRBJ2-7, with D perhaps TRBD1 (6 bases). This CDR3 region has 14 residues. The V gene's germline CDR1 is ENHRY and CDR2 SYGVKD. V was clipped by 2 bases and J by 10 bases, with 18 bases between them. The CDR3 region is CAISEDTGTPGQYF. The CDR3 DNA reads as TGTGCCATCAGTGAGGATACCGGGACACCAGGACAGTACTTC.

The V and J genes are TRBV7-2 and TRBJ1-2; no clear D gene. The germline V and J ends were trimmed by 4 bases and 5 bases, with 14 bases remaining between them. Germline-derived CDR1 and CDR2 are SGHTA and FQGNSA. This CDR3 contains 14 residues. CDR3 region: CASSSTTAIYGYTF. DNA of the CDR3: TGTGCCAGCAGCTCGACTACAGCGATATATGGCTACACCTTC.

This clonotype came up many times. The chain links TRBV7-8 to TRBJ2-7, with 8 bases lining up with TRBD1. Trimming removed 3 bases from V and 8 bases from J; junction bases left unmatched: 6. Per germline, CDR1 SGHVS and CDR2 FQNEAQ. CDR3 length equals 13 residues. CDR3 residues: CASSFGQGEKQYF. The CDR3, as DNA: TGTGCCAGCAGCTTCGGACAGGGAGAGAAGCAGTACTTC.

The chain's CDR3 is CASTSGQRETQYF. Here the CDR3 DNA reads TGTGCCAGCACCTCGGGACAGAGGGAGACCCAGTACTTC. The chain carries TRBV11-3 and TRBJ2-5; 7 bases align to TRBD1. This CDR3 is built from 13 residues. The V gene end was trimmed by 7 bases and the J gene end by 5 bases; junction bases not matched to a gene: 7. CDR1 and CDR2 from the germline V gene are SGHNT and YENEEA. The variable domain in full, with the rest retrieved from reference TRBV11-3 and TRBJ2-5, is EAGVVQSPRYKIIEKKQPVAFWCNPISGHNTLYWYLQNLGQGPELLIRYENEEAVDDSQLPKDRFSAERLKGVDSTLKIQPAELGDSAVYLCASTSGQRETQYFGPGTRLLVL.

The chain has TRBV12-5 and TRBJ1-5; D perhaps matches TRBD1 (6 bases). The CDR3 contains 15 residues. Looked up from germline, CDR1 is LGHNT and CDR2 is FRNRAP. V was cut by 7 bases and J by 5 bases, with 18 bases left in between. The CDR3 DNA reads TGTGCTAGTGCCCCCGTAGGGGGAAATTATCAGCCCCAGCATTTT. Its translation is CASAPVGGNYQPQHF.

The CDR3 coding sequence is TGTGCCAGCAGCACTAACCCCGGGCCAGCAACTGGAAACACCATATATTTT. Encoded protein: CASSTNPGPATGNTIYF. The chain has TRBV9 and TRBJ1-3, with unresolved D. V lost 4 bases and J lost 2, with 19 bases in between. The CDR3 has 17 residues. Germline V CDR1 and CDR2: SGDLS, YYNGEE.

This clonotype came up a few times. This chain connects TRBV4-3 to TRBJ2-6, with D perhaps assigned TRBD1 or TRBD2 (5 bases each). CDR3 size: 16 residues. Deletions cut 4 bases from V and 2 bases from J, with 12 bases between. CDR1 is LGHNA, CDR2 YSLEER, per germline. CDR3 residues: CASSPRLGAGANVLTF. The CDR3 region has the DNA TGCGCCAGCAGCCCTCGGCTGGGGGCTGGGGCCAACGTCCTGACTTTC.

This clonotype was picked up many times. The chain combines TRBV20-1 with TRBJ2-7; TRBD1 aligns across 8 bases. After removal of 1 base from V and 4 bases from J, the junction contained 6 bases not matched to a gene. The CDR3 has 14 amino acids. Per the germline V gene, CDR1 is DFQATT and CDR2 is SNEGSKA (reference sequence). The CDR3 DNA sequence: TGCAGTGCTAGAGTGGGACAGGCGCCTTACGAGCAGTACTTC. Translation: CSARVGQAPYEQYF.

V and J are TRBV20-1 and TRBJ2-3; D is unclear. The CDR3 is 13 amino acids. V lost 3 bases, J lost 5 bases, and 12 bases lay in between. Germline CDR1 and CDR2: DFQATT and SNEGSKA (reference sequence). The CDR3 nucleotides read TGCAGTGCTAGGACCCCCTGGGTAGATACGCAGTATTTT. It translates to CSARTPWVDTQYF.

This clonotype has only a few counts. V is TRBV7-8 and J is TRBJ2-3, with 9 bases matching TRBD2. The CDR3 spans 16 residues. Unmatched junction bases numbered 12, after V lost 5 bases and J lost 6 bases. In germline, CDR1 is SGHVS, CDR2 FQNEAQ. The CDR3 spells CASSHGTSPEIDTQYF. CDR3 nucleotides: TGTGCCAGCAGCCACGGGACTAGCCCAGAGATTGATACGCAGTATTTT.

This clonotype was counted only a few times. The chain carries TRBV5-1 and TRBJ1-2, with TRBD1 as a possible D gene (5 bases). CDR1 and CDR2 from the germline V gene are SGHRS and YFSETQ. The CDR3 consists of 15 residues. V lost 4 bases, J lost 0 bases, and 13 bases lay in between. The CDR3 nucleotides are TGCGCCAGCAGCCGGAGCGGGGGAGCTAACTATGGCTACACCTTC. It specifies CASSRSGGANYGYTF.

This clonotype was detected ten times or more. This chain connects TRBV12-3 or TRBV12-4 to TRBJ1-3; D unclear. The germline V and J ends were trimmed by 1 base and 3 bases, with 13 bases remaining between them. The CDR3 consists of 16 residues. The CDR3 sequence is CASSLGGSWGGNTIYF. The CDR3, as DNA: TGTGCCAGCAGTTTAGGGGGATCATGGGGTGGAAACACCATATATTTT.

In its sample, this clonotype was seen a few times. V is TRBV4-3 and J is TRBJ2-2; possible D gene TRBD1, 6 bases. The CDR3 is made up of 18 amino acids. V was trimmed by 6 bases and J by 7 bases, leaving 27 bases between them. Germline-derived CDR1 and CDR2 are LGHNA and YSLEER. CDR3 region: CASSQRGRGTIGGGELFF. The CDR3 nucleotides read TGCGCCAGCAGTCAGCGAGGCAGGGGAACGATCGGAGGCGGGGAGCTGTTTTTT.

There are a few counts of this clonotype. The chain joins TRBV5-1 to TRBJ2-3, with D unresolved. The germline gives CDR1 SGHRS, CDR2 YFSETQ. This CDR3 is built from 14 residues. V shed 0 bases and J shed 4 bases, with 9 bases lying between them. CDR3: CASSLEPGPDTQYF. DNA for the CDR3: TGCGCCAGCAGCTTGGAACCGGGCCCAGATACGCAGTATTTT.

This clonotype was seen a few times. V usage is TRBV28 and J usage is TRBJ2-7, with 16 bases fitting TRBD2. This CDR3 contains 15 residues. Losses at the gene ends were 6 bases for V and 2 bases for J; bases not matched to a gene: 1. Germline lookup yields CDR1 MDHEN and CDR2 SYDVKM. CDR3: CASRGTSGRAYEQYF. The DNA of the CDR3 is TGTGCCAGCAGGGGGACTAGCGGGAGGGCCTACGAGCAGTACTTC.

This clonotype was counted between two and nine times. CDR3 sequence (DNA): TGTGCCAGCAGCTTAGGAGGCCCCGGCTATGAGCAGTTCTTC. Translating it yields CASSLGGPGYEQFF. V usage is TRBV7-9 and J usage is TRBJ2-1; D call uncertain. The CDR3 runs 14 residues. In germline, CDR1 is SEHNR, CDR2 FQNEAQ (reference sequence). V lost 1 base and J lost 8, with 12 bases in between.

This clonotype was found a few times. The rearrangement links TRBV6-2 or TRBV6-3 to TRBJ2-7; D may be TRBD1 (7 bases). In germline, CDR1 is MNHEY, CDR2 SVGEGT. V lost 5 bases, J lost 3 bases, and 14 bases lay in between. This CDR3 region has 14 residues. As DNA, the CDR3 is TGTGCCAGCAGTCTTCAGGGGGGATACTACGAGCAGTACTTC. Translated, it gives CASSLQGGYYEQYF.

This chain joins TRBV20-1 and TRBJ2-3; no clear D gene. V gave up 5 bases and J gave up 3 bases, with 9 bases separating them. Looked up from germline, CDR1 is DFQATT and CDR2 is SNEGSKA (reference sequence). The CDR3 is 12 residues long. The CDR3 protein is CSAPIWTDTQYF. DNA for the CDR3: TGCAGTGCTCCTATATGGACAGATACGCAGTATTTT.

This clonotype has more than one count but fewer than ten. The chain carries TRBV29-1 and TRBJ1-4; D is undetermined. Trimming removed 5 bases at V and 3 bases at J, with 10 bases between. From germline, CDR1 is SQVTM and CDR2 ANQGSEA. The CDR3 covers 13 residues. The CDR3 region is CSVRRGANEKLFF. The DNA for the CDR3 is TGCAGCGTTCGACGTGGGGCTAATGAAAAACTGTTTTTT.

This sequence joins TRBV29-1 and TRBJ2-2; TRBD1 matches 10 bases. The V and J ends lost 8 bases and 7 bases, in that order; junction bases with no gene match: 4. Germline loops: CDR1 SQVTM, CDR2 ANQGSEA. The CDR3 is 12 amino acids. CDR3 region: CSLDRGDGELFF. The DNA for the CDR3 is TGCAGCTTGGACAGGGGGGACGGGGAGCTGTTTTTT.

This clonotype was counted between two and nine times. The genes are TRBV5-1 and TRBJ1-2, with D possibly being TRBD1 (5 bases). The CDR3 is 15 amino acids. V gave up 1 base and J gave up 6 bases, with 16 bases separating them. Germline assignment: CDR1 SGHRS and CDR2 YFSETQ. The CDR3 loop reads CASSLLSGSVDGYTF. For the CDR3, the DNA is TGCGCCAGCAGCTTGTTGTCAGGGTCGGTGGATGGCTACACCTTC.

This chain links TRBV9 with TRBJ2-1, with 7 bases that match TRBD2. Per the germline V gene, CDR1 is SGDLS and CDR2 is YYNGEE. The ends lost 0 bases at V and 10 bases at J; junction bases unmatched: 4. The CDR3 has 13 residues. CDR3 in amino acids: CASSVVAGAEQFF. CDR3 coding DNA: TGTGCCAGCAGCGTAGTAGCGGGTGCCGAGCAGTTCTTC.